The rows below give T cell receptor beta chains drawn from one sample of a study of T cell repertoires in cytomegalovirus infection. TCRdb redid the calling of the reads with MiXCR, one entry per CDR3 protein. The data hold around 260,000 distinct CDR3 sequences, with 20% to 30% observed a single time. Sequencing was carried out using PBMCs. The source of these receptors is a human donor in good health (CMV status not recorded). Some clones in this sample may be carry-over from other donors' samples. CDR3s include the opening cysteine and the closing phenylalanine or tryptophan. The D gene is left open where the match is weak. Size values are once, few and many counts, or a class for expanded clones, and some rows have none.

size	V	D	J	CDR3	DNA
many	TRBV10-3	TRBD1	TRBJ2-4	CAISDPGGNTKNIQYF	TGTGCCATCAGTGACCCAGGGGGAAACACCAAAAACATTCAGTACTTC
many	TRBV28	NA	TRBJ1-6	CASSLSGRVNSPLHF	TGTGCCAGCAGTTTGTCGGGCAGGGTTAATTCACCCCTCCACTTT
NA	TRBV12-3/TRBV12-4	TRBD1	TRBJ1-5	CASSFETGPSDQPQHF	TGTGCCAGCAGTTTTGAGACAGGGCCTTCCGATCAGCCCCAGCATTTT
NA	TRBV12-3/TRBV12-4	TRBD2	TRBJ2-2	CATPLAGDGTGELFF	TGTGCCACCCCACTAGCGGGAGACGGCACCGGGGAGCTGTTTTTT
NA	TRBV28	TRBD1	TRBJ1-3	CASRPTGEGNTIYF	TGTGCCAGCAGACCCACAGGGGAAGGAAACACCATATATTTT
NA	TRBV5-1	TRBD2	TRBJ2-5	CASSAGLAGETQYF	TGCGCCAGCAGCGCCGGACTAGCGGGAGAGACCCAGTACTTC
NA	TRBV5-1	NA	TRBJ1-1	CASTRQGMNTEAFF	TGCGCCAGCACCCGGCAGGGCATGAACACTGAAGCTTTCTTT
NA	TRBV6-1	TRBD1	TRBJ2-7	CASSRISGTGTYEQYF	TGTGCCAGCAGCCGCATTTCCGGGACAGGGACCTACGAGCAGTACTTC
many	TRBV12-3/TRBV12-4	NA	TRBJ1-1	CASFEGVMNTEAFF	TGTGCCAGCTTCGAGGGGGTTATGAACACTGAAGCTTTCTTT
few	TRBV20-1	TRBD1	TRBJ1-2	CSAIYRGHGYTF	TGCAGTGCTATTTACAGGGGGCATGGCTACACCTTC
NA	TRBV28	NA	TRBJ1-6	CASSLVRHNSPLHF	TGTGCCAGCAGTTTAGTACGGCACAATTCACCCCTCCACTTT
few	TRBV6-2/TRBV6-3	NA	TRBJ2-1	CASSLRVNEQFF	TGTGCCAGCAGTTTACGAGTCAATGAGCAGTTCTTC
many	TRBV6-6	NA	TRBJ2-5	CASSYREFKDIQETQYF	TGTGCCAGCAGTTACCGCGAGTTTAAGGACATCCAAGAGACCCAGTACTTC
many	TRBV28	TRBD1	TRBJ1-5	CASSDRPYQPQHF	TGTGCCAGCTCGGACAGGCCCTACCAGCCCCAGCATTTT
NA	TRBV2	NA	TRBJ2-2	CASSEAGRGWDTGELFF	TGTGCCAGCAGTGAAGCGGGACGAGGATGGGACACCGGGGAGCTGTTTTTT
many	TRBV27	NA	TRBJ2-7	CASSSGGPPYEQYF	TGTGCCAGCAGTTCCGGCGGGCCCCCATACGAGCAGTACTTC
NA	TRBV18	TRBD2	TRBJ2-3	CASSLTAGADTQYF	TGTGCCAGCTCACTCACGGCGGGGGCAGATACGCAGTATTTT
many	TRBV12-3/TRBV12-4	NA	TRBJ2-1	CASSLARGYNEQFF	TGTGCCAGCAGTTTAGCTCGCGGATACAATGAGCAGTTCTTC
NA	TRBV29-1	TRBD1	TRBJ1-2	CSVEGSDRNLYGYTF	TGCAGCGTTGAAGGTTCGGACAGGAACCTTTATGGCTACACCTTC
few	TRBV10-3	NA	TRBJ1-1	CAISSDRRMNTEAFF	TGTGCCATCAGCTCGGACCGAAGGATGAACACTGAAGCTTTCTTT
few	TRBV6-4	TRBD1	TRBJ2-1	CASSHGTGYEQFF	TGTGCCAGCAGCCACGGGACAGGCTACGAGCAGTTCTTC
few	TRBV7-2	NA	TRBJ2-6	CASSSSRQGGNVLTF	TGTGCCAGCAGCTCCAGCCGACAGGGAGGCAACGTCCTGACTTTC
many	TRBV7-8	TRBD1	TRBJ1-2	CASSLGGGTGGNYGYTF	TGTGCCAGCAGCTTAGGGGGCGGGACAGGGGGTAACTATGGCTACACCTTC
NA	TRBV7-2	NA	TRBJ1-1	CASSFSTGASTEAFF	TGTGCCAGCAGCTTCTCAACGGGGGCGAGCACTGAAGCTTTCTTT
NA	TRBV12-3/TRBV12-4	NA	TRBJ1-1	CASSFTGINTEAFF	TGTGCCAGCAGTTTCACAGGGATTAACACTGAAGCTTTCTTT
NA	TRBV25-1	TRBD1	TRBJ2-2	CASSVRDREAGELFF	TGTGCCAGCAGTGTCCGGGACAGGGAGGCCGGGGAGCTGTTTTTT
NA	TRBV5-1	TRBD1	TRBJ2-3	CASSQGQGSDTQYF	TGCGCCAGCAGCCAGGGACAGGGGTCAGATACGCAGTATTTT
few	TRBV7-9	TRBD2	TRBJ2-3	CASSSLAGEDTQYF	TGTGCCAGCAGCTCACTAGCGGGGGAGGATACGCAGTATTTT
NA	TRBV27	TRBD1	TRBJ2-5	CASSQGQGTQETQYF	TGTGCCAGCAGTCAAGGACAGGGGACCCAAGAGACCCAGTACTTC
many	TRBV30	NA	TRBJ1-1	CAWSHSNTEAFF	TGTGCCTGGAGTCACAGCAACACTGAAGCTTTCTTT
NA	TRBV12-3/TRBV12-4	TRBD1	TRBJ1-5	CASSGTGSGNQPQHF	TGTGCCAGCAGTGGGACAGGGAGTGGCAATCAGCCCCAGCATTTT
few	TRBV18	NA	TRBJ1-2	CASSPPSFGDTNYGYTF	TGTGCCAGCTCACCACCTTCGTTCGGGGACACTAACTATGGCTACACCTTC
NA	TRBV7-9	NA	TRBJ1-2	CASTAVSGTTF	TGTGCCAGCACCGCTGTTTCGGGGACCACCTTC
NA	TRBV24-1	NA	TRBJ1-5	CATSVSGPNNQPQHF	TGTGCCACCAGTGTTTCAGGGCCAAACAATCAGCCCCAGCATTTT
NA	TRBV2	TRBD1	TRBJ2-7	CASRIQGADYEQYF	TGTGCCAGCAGGATACAGGGGGCCGACTACGAGCAGTACTTC
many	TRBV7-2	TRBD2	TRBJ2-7	CASSTNSGSTYEQYF	TGTGCCAGCAGCACAAATAGCGGGAGTACTTACGAGCAGTACTTC
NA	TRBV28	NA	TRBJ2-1	CASRPQRFASHSYNEQFF	TGTGCCAGCAGGCCTCAGCGTTTTGCTTCCCACTCCTACAATGAGCAGTTCTTC
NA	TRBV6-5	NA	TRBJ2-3	CASSSEGTADTQYF	TGTGCCAGCAGTTCGGAGGGAACGGCAGATACGCAGTATTTT
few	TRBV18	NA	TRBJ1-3	CASSQVAGSGNTIYF	TGTGCCAGCTCTCAGGTGGCGGGCTCTGGAAACACCATATATTTT
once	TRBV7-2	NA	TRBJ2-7	CASSTSVRYEQYF	TGTGCCAGCAGCACTAGTGTACGCTACGAGCAGTACTTC
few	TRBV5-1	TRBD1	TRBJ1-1	CASSGQGVTEAFF	TGCGCCAGCAGCGGGCAGGGGGTCACTGAAGCTTTCTTT
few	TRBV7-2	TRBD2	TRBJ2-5	CASSLVGGSQETQYF	TGTGCCAGCAGCTTAGTAGGCGGGAGCCAAGAGACCCAGTACTTC
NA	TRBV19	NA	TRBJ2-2	CASSDLPRTGELFF	TGTGCCAGTAGCGACTTACCACGCACCGGGGAGCTGTTTTTT
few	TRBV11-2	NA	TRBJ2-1	CASSLGKGVGEQFF	TGTGCCAGCAGCTTAGGAAAAGGGGTGGGTGAGCAGTTCTTC
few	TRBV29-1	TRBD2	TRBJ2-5	CSVEREGETQYF	TGCAGCGTTGAGCGGGAGGGCGAGACCCAGTACTTC
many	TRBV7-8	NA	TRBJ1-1	CASSWDGTREAFF	TGTGCCAGCAGCTGGGACGGGACCCGTGAAGCTTTCTTT
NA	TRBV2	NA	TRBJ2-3	CASSDLTRTDTQYF	TGTGCCAGCAGTGATCTTACGCGCACAGATACGCAGTATTTT
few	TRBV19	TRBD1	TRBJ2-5	CASRQGLRQETQYF	TGTGCCAGCCGACAGGGTCTGAGGCAAGAGACCCAGTACTTC
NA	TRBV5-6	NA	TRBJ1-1	CASSPPNRAEAFF	TGTGCCAGCAGCCCCCCAAACAGGGCTGAAGCTTTCTTT
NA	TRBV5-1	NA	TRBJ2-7	CASSLEGSPYEQYF	TGCGCCAGCAGCTTGGAGGGCAGTCCCTACGAGCAGTACTTC
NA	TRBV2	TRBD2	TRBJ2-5	CASSELAAQETQYF	TGTGCCAGCAGTGAACTAGCGGCACAAGAGACCCAGTACTTC
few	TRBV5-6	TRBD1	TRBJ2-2	CASSARDRGATGELFF	TGTGCCAGCAGCGCCCGGGACAGGGGTGCCACCGGGGAGCTGTTTTTT